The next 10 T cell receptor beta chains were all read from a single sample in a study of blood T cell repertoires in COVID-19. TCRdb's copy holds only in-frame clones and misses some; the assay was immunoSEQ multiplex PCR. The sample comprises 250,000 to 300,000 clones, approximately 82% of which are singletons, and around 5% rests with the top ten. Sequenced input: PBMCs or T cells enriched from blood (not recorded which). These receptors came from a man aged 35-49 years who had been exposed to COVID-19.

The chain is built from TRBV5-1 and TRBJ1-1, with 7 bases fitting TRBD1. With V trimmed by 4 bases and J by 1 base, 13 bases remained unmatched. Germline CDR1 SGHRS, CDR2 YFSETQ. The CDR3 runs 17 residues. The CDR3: CASSPPRQGLGNTEAFF. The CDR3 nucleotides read TGCGCCAGCAGCCCACCCCGACAGGGTTTGGGGAACACTGAAGCTTTCTTT.

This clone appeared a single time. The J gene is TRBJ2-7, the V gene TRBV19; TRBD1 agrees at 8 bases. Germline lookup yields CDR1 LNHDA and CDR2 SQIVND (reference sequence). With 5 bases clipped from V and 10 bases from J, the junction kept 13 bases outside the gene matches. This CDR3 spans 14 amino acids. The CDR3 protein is CASSSSPGGLRQYF. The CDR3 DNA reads TGTGCCAGTAGTTCCTCCCCAGGGGGCCTCCGTCAGTACTTC.

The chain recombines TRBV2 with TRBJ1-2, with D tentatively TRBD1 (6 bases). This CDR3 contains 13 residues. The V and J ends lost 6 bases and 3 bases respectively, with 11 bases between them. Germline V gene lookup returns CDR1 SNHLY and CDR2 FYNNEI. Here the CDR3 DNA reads TGTGCCAGCAGGACGGACAGCTACTATGGCTACACCTTC. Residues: CASRTDSYYGYTF.

This CDR3 reads CASSDSFGPSEQYF. CDR3 in DNA: TGTGCCAGCAGTGATAGTTTTGGGCCTTCCGAGCAGTACTTC. The rearrangement links TRBV25-1 to TRBJ2-7; no firm D call. Germline V gives CDR1 MGHDK, CDR2 SYGVNS. The CDR3 is 14 residues long. The V end lost 3 bases, the J end lost 6 bases, and 15 bases lay between the germline ends.

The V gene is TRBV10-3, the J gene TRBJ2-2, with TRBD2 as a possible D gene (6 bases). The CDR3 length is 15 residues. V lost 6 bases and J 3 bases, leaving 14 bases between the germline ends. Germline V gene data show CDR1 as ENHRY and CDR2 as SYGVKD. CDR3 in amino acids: CAISLAPLYTGELFF. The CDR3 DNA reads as TGTGCCATCAGCCTAGCGCCCTTATACACCGGGGAGCTGTTTTTT.

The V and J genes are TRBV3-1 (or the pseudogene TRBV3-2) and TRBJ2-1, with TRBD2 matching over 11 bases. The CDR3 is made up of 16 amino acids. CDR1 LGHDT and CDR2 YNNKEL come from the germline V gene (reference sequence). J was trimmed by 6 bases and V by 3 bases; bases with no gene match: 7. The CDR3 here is CASSHRTSGSSNEQFF. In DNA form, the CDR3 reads TGTGCCAGCAGCCATCGAACTAGCGGGAGTAGCAATGAGCAGTTCTTC.

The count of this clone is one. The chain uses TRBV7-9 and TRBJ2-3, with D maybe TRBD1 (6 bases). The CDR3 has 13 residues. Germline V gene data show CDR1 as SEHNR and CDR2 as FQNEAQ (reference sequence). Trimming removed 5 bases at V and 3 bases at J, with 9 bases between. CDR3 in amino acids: CASSNRETDTQYF. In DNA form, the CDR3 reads TGTGCCAGCAGCAACAGGGAAACAGATACGCAGTATTTT.

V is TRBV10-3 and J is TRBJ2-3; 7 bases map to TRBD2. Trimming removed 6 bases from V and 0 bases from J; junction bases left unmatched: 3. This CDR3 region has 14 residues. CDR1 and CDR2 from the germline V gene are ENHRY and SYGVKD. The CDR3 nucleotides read TGTGCCATCAGCCCGGGACTAAGCACAGATACGCAGTATTTT. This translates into CAISPGLSTDTQYF.

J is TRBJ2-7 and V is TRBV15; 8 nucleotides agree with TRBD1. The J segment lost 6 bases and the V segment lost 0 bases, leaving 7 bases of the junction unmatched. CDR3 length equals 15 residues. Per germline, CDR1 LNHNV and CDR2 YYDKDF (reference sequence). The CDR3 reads CATSRDRGPDSEQYF. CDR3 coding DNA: TGTGCCACCAGCAGAGACAGGGGGCCCGACAGCGAGCAGTACTTC. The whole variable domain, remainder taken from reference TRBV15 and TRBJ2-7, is DAMVIQNPRYQVTQFGKPVTLSCSQTLNHNVMYWYQQKSSQAPKLLFHYYDKDFNNEADTPDNFQSRRPNTSFCFLDIRSPGLGDTAMYLCATSRDRGPDSEQYFGPGTRLTVT.

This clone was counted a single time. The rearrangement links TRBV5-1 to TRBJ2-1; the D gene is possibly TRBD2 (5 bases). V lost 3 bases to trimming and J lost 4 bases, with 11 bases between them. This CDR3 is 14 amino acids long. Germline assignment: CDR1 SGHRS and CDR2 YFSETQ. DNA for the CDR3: TGCGCCAGCAGCTCGAACGGAGGTTACAATGAGCAGTTCTTC. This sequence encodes CASSSNGGYNEQFF. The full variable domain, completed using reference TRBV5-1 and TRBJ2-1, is KAGVTQTPRYLIKTRGQQVTLSCSPISGHRSVSWYQQTPGQGLQFLFEYFSETQRNKGNFPGRFSGRQFSNSRSEMNVSTLELGDSALYLCASSSNGGYNEQFFGPGTRLTVL.